This TCR beta chain was profiled in a study of neurological immune-mediated disorders. Findings of the study overall: In multiple sclerosis patients, the repertoire cluster was unrelated to clinical or MRI findings. Patients with HTLV-1-associated myelopathy had the highest level of TCR clonal expansion, whereas patients with multiple sclerosis had the lowest level, falling beneath the level found in healthy controls.

This clonotype has at least ten counts. The antigen is undetermined. TCRdb reanalysed the 5' RACE reads using MiXCR and keeps one entry per CDR3 protein. The sample consists of 40,000 to 55,000 distinct CDR3 sequences, approximately 5.8% of them appearing once. The germline V gene has CDR1 LNHNV and CDR2 YYDKDF (reference sequence). With 0 bases removed from V and 1 base from J, the gap between germline ends came to 17 bases. CDR3 length: 18 residues. The chain uses TRBV15 and TRBJ2-3; D is perhaps TRBD2 (6 bases). Sample: CD4+ T cells from blood. The source is a young woman with multiple sclerosis. Here the CDR3 reads CATSRDPGLPSGTDTQYF. In DNA, the CDR3 is TGTGCCACCAGCAGAGACCCGGGGTTGCCTAGCGGCACAGATACGCAGTATTTT.